These 20 T cell receptor beta chains were sequenced from one sample in a study of response to subunit inactivated influenza vaccine. TCRdb re-called the RT-PCR reads with MiXCR, one entry per CDR3 protein. The data contain approximately 230,000 distinct CDR3 sequences, 10% to 15% of them singletons. Material: non-naive T cells sorted from PBMCs, obtained 14 to 15 days before vaccination. These receptor sequences come from a man aged 50 or older who received an inactivated influenza vaccine.

Written as DNA, the CDR3 is TGTGCCAGCAGGGATCCGGGACAGGGGCCTTACACTGAAGCTTTCTTT. It is translated as CASRDPGQGPYTEAFF. The rearrangement links TRBV6-1 to TRBJ1-1, with TRBD1 identical over 10 bases. The ends lost 6 bases at V and 3 bases at J; junction bases unmatched: 10. Germline assignment: CDR1 MNHNS and CDR2 SASEGT. CDR3 length: 16 amino acids.

CDR3 loop: CASSGWTGSTDTQYF. CDR3 in DNA: TGTGCCAGCAGCGGGTGGACAGGCAGCACAGATACGCAGTATTTT. The V and J genes are TRBV9 and TRBJ2-3; 7 bases are shared with TRBD1. CDR3 size: 15 residues. Germline loops: CDR1 SGDLS, CDR2 YYNGEE. V gave up 3 bases and J gave up 0 bases; unmatched junction bases: 4.

V and J are TRBV6-2 or TRBV6-3 and TRBJ2-1, with TRBD2 matching over 13 bases. The CDR3 has 15 residues. The germline V gene encodes CDR1 MNHEY and CDR2 SVGEGT. Losses at the gene ends were 5 bases for V and 4 bases for J; bases not matched to a gene: 2. CDR3 nucleotides: TGTGCCAGCAGTAAGGGACTAGCGGGATACAATGAGCAGTTCTTC. The encoded protein is CASSKGLAGYNEQFF.

Only a few counts were recorded for this clonotype. The chain couples TRBV7-2 to TRBJ1-2; 7 bases are shared with TRBD1. Trimming removed 1 base from V and 8 bases from J; junction bases left unmatched: 7. This CDR3 is built from 14 residues. The germline V gene encodes CDR1 SGHTA and CDR2 FQGNSA. CDR3 residues: CASSLDDRVGGYTF. CDR3 DNA sequence: TGTGCCAGCAGCTTAGACGACAGGGTGGGCGGCTACACCTTC.

There are many counts of this clonotype. V is TRBV11-2 and J is TRBJ2-1, with 9 bases matching TRBD1. The V gene's germline CDR1 is SGHAT and CDR2 FQNNGV. The CDR3 runs to 14 residues. V gave up 8 bases and J gave up 5 bases; unmatched junction bases: 7. The CDR3 sequence is CASHMGQGNNEQFF. CDR3 coding DNA: TGTGCCAGCCACATGGGACAGGGAAACAATGAGCAGTTCTTC. Together with reference TRBV11-2 and TRBJ2-1, the CDR3 gives the full variable domain: EAGVAQSPRYKIIEKRQSVAFWCNPISGHATLYWYQQILGQGPKLLIQFQNNGVVDDSQLPKDRFSAERLKGVDSTLKIQPAKLEDSAVYLCASHMGQGNNEQFFGPGTRLTVL.

This clonotype was picked up many times. This sequence joins TRBV7-2 and TRBJ2-7; the match to TRBD1 covers 7 bases. Germline CDR1 SGHTA, CDR2 FQGNSA. Trimming cost V 5 bases and J 5 bases; bases outside gene matches: 12. This CDR3 has 15 residues. The CDR3 here is CASSRMTGMGHEQYF. The CDR3 nucleotides are TGTGCCAGCAGCCGGATGACAGGGATGGGTCACGAGCAGTACTTC.

The chain carries TRBV4-3 and TRBJ2-2, with a tentative D call TRBD2 (5 bases). Per germline, CDR1 LGHNA and CDR2 YSLEER. Trimming shortened V by 4 bases and J by 3 bases, and 12 bases separated the two germline ends. The CDR3 has 15 amino acids. The CDR3 nucleotides read TGCGCCAGCAGCCGAGAGGGATCATACACCGGGGAGCTGTTTTTT. It specifies CASSREGSYTGELFF.

V gene TRBV30 combines with J gene TRBJ2-1; D ambiguous. Germline V gene sequence: CDR1 GTSNPN, CDR2 SVGIG (reference sequence). V gave up 2 bases and J gave up 3 bases, with 2 bases separating them. This CDR3 region has 11 residues. This CDR3 is CAWSHYNEQFF. CDR3 nucleotide sequence: TGTGCCTGGAGTCACTACAATGAGCAGTTCTTC. The full variable domain, with the rest looked up from reference TRBV30 and TRBJ2-1, is SQTIHQWPATLVQPVGSPLSLECTVEGTSNPNLYWYRQAAGRGLQLLFYSVGIGQISSEVPQNLSASRPQDRQFILSSKKLLLSDSGFYLCAWSHYNEQFFGPGTRLTVL.

V usage is TRBV18 and J usage is TRBJ1-2; weak D call: TRBD1 (5 bases). Per germline, CDR1 KGHSH and CDR2 LQKENI. V lost 1 base and J 4 bases, leaving 13 bases between the germline ends. This CDR3 is built from 15 residues. Here the CDR3 reads CASSPRSGIGYGYTF. The CDR3 DNA sequence: TGTGCCAGCTCACCACGTTCAGGGATTGGCTATGGCTACACCTTC. The full variable domain, its missing parts supplied by reference TRBV18 and TRBJ1-2, is NAGVMQNPRHLVRRRGQEARLRCSPMKGHSHVYWYRQLPEEGLKFMVYLQKENIIDESGMPKERFSAEFPKEGPSILRIQQVVRGDSAAYFCASSPRSGIGYGYTFGSGTRLTVV.

This clonotype was detected a few times. The chain couples TRBV28 to TRBJ1-6; D ambiguous. Germline V gives CDR1 MDHEN, CDR2 SYDVKM. This CDR3 is built from 13 residues. V was clipped by 5 bases and J by 8 bases, with 10 bases between them. The CDR3 region has the DNA TGTGCCAGCAGTCCCCAGAATGATTCACCCCTCCACTTT. It yields the protein CASSPQNDSPLHF.

This clonotype was picked up a small number of times. The V gene is TRBV4-3, the J gene TRBJ2-5; 8 bases are shared with TRBD2. The CDR3 contains 14 residues. Germline lookup yields CDR1 LGHNA and CDR2 YSLEER. With V trimmed by 4 bases and J by 5 bases, 6 bases remained unmatched. The CDR3 DNA reads TGCGCCAGCAGCCTCAGCGGGAGTCACGAGACCCAGTACTTC. Amino acid sequence: CASSLSGSHETQYF.

In its sample, this clonotype was seen many times. The rearrangement uses TRBV5-6 and TRBJ1-2; 8 nucleotides match TRBD1. V was pared by 0 bases and J by 7 bases, with 2 bases of the junction left unmatched. The germline V gene encodes CDR1 SGHDT and CDR2 YYEEEE. The CDR3 sequence is 13 residues long. The CDR3 bases are TGTGCCAGCAGCTTGGGGACAGGGACTGGCTACACCTTC. Encoded protein: CASSLGTGTGYTF.

This chain joins TRBV29-1 and TRBJ2-1; 11 bases line up with TRBD2. With 7 bases clipped from V and 4 bases from J, the junction kept 12 bases outside the gene matches. The CDR3 is made up of 16 amino acids. Germline CDR1 reads SQVTM; CDR2 reads ANQGSEA. CDR3 sequence (DNA): TGCAGCGCTAAACGGAGACTAGCGGGATCTTACAATGAGCAGTTCTTC. Residues: CSAKRRLAGSYNEQFF.

This clonotype came up a few times. V is TRBV27 and J is TRBJ2-1; 10 positions agree with TRBD2. The CDR3 spans 16 residues. Trimming removed 6 bases from V and 9 bases from J; junction bases left unmatched: 14. The germline V gene has CDR1 MNHEY and CDR2 SMNVEV (reference sequence). The CDR3 sequence is CASSAGWASGSREQFF. The CDR3 region has the DNA TGTGCCAGCAGCGCAGGCTGGGCTAGCGGGAGTCGTGAGCAGTTCTTC.

V usage is TRBV7-2 and J usage is TRBJ1-2; tentative D call: TRBD1 (5 bases). Germline V lookup: CDR1 SGHTA, CDR2 FQGNSA. The CDR3 spans 12 residues. The germline V and J ends were trimmed by 0 bases and 10 bases, with 9 bases remaining between them. This CDR3 is CASSLAPGPYTF. Here the CDR3 DNA reads TGTGCCAGCAGCTTAGCGCCAGGGCCCTACACCTTC.

The genes are TRBV5-1 and TRBJ2-7; 11 bases align to TRBD2. This CDR3 region has 15 residues. Germline V gives CDR1 SGHRS, CDR2 YFSETQ. Trimming at V came to 4 bases and at J to 1 base, leaving 4 bases not matched to a gene. CDR3 bases: TGCGCCAGCAGCGAACTAGCGGGAGCGTCCTACGAGCAGTACTTC. This codes for CASSELAGASYEQYF.

This clonotype was detected only a few times. The rearrangement uses TRBV6-1 and TRBJ2-5; possible D gene TRBD2, 5 bases. Per the germline V gene, CDR1 is MNHNS and CDR2 is SASEGT. Trimming left V 8 bases short and J 5 bases short, with 21 bases between. The CDR3 is made up of 15 amino acids. The CDR3: CASQRQFRGGETQYF. The CDR3 DNA follows: TGTGCCAGCCAGCGCCAGTTCCGGGGTGGGGAGACCCAGTACTTC.

This clonotype is medium-sized by share. The chain combines TRBV12-3 or TRBV12-4 with TRBJ2-2; D gene ambiguous. Trimming left V 5 bases short and J 3 bases short, with 10 bases between. This CDR3 comprises 14 residues. The CDR3 region has the DNA TGTGCCAGCAGTCCGCATTTAGACACCGGGGAGCTGTTTTTT. It specifies CASSPHLDTGELFF.

Of note for this clonotype: This may be a read error: a much more frequent sequence differs by one nucleotide. The CDR3 DNA reads TGTGCCAGCAGAATGAGGAGCCAGGGTCCCGAAAAACTGCTTTTT. It is translated as CASRMRSQGPEKLLF. The V and J genes are TRBV27 and TRBJ1-4; D is perhaps TRBD1 (5 bases). The germline gives CDR1 MNHEY, CDR2 SMNVEV (reference sequence). The CDR3 runs to 15 residues. The full variable domain, in which reference TRBV27 and TRBJ1-4 provide the parts outside the CDR3, is EAQVTQNPRYLITVTGKKLTVTCSQNMNHEYMSWYRQDPGLGLRQIYYSMNVEVTDKGDVPEGYKVSRKEKRNFPLILESPSPNQTSLYFCASRMRSQGPEKLLFGSGTQLSVL.

This clonotype came up a few times. The V and J genes are TRBV28 and TRBJ2-3, with D unclear. Trimming pared 4 bases from V and 0 bases from J, leaving 20 bases between. Germline CDR1 is MDHEN and CDR2 is SYDVKM. The CDR3 consists of 18 residues. The CDR3 DNA reads TGTGCCAGCAGTTCCCCCCTTTCGGGCTACGCTAGCACAGATACGCAGTATTTT. This translates into CASSSPLSGYASTDTQYF.